This T cell receptor (beta chain) was sequenced for a study of cytomegalovirus exposure and HLA in healthy donors. Assay used: immunoSEQ multiplex PCR; TCRdb lists only in-frame clones, some missing. Among more than 90,000 clones listed, about 85% were seen once. V trimming: 5 bases; J trimming: 13 bases; junction bases outside the gene matches: 16. The CDR3 contains 17 residues. Germline values: CDR1 LNHDA, CDR2 SQIVND (reference sequence). On this clone: What it recognizes is unknown.

General observations from the study: Across donors, most TCRs were seen rarely, yet some public ones were widespread.

The specimen sequenced was PBMCs. V gene TRBV19 combines with J gene TRBJ1-6; TRBD1 agrees at 11 bases. This receptor was obtained from a man younger than 30 in good health and CMV-seropositive. The CDR3 DNA is TGTGCCAGTAGTTCCGCCGGACAGGGGGCCGGGGGCTTGCCCCTCCACTTT. Protein product: CASSSAGQGAGGLPLHF.